This T cell receptor (beta chain) is from a study of blood T cell repertoires in COVID-19. Study in general: Samples came from the United States, Italy and Spain, spanning acute and convalescent COVID-19.

The trim removed 6 bases at V and 1 base at J, leaving 10 bases unmatched. There are 17 residues in the CDR3. Germline CDR1 MDHEN, CDR2 SYDVKM. In the authors' methods: Estimated nucleated cell counts came from reference gene primer amplification. Repertoires were generated with immunoSEQ multiplex PCR, while TCRdb's copy carries only in-frame clones and drops some. For V, J and clone size, that table is used; D and trimming come from the DNA. Counted here are roughly 53,000 clones, around four fifths occurring once; the ten biggest clones make up roughly 3%. The receptor's source is a middle-aged man with acute or convalescent COVID-19. V gene TRBV28 combines with J gene TRBJ1-1, with 11 bases identical to TRBD1. Sequenced: peripheral blood. The CDR3 spells CASSPRDRGYENTEAFF. The CDR3 bases are TGTGCCAGCAGCCCCAGGGACAGGGGGTATGAGAACACTGAAGCTTTCTTT.